These 29 T cell receptor beta chains came from one sample sequenced in a study of Graves' ophthalmopathy and Graves' hyperthyroidism. Amplification of TCR beta CDR3 regions used RNA transcripts. Amplification began with first-round RT-PCR using HTBI primers, then second-round multiplex PCR was performed. Each CDR3 protein is one row after TCRdb ran MiXCR on the multiplex PCR reads. The sample records nearly 400,000 distinct CDR3 sequences, about 16% being singletons. What was sequenced was peripheral blood. The receptors originated from a woman aged 18-30 years with Graves' ophthalmopathy.

This clonotype was picked up many times. The chain employs TRBV19 and TRBJ1-1; D gene ambiguous. The V gene lost 1 base and the J gene lost 0 bases, with 12 bases spanning the gap. The CDR3 contains 16 residues. Germline V gene sequence: CDR1 LNHDA, CDR2 SQIVND (reference sequence). Here the CDR3 reads CASSIGVTWLNTEAFF. The CDR3 DNA reads as TGTGCCAGTAGTATAGGGGTCACCTGGTTGAACACTGAAGCTTTCTTT. Looking up the rest from reference TRBV19 and TRBJ1-1 gives the full variable domain: DGGITQSPKYLFRKEGQNVTLSCEQNLNHDAMYWYRQDPGQGLRLIYYSQIVNDFQKGDIAEGYSVSREKKESFPLTVTSAQKNPTAFYLCASSIGVTWLNTEAFFGQGTRLTVV.

In this sample, this clonotype turned up many times. The chain has TRBV19 and TRBJ1-2; TRBD1 matches 10 bases. After removal of 10 bases from V and 7 bases from J, the junction contained 15 bases not matched to a gene. Looked up from germline, CDR1 is LNHDA and CDR2 is SQIVND (reference sequence). The CDR3 contains 15 residues. DNA of the CDR3: TGTGCCACCGTCGACAGGGGGCGCGGATATGGTGGCTACACCTTC. This encodes CATVDRGRGYGGYTF.

This sequence joins TRBV4-1 and TRBJ2-2, with 11 bases identical to TRBD2. The CDR3 length is 19 residues. V shed 0 bases and J 3 bases; nucleotides not matched to a gene: 9. From germline, CDR1 is MGHRA and CDR2 YSYEKL. DNA for the CDR3: TGCGCCAGCAGCCAAGATACCGCCATAGCGGGAGGGTACACCGGGGAGCTGTTTTTT. It codes for CASSQDTAIAGGYTGELFF.

This clonotype was seen at least ten times. This rearrangement joins TRBV5-1 to TRBJ2-2, with unresolved D. V was cut by 0 bases and J by 4 bases, with 7 bases left in between. The CDR3 covers 14 residues. Germline assignment: CDR1 SGHRS and CDR2 YFSETQ. DNA of the CDR3: TGCGCCAGCAGCTTGGACTCAGGCACCGGGGAGCTGTTTTTT. Translating gives CASSLDSGTGELFF.

This clonotype was detected only once. This chain links TRBV7-8 with TRBJ2-7, with 11 bases fitting TRBD1. V dropped 5 bases and J dropped 6; count of bases not matched to a gene: 9. CDR1 is SGHVS, CDR2 FQNEAQ, per germline. The CDR3 spans 15 residues. The CDR3 region is CASSPPGQGVVEQYF. The CDR3 DNA reads TGTGCCAGCAGCCCACCGGGACAGGGGGTCGTCGAGCAGTACTTC.

A note on this clonotype: A read error may produce the germline difference seen at one junction end. This chain uses TRBV6-1 with TRBJ2-7; TRBD2 agrees at 15 bases. CDR1 and CDR2 (germline): MNHNS, SASEGT. This CDR3 has 16 residues. CDR3 sequence reads: CAGSRGLAGGAYEQYF. CDR3 DNA: TGTGCCGGCAGCCGGGGACTAGCGGGAGGAGCGTACGAGCAGTACTTC.

With respect to this clonotype: One end of the junction is discordant with germline, which a read error may explain. This chain connects TRBV3-1 to TRBJ2-2, with 9 bases aligning to TRBD1. CDR3 length: 15 residues. Germline CDR1 is LGHDT and CDR2 is YNNKEL (reference sequence). CDR3 region: CAGSQGDRETGELFF. The CDR3 DNA reads TGTGCCGGCAGCCAGGGGGACAGGGAAACCGGGGAGCTGTTTTTT.

This clonotype was recorded only once. V and J are TRBV10-3 and TRBJ2-5; D could derive from TRBD1 or TRBD2 (6 bases each). With 2 bases removed from V and 6 bases from J, the gap between germline ends came to 16 bases. There are 15 residues in the CDR3. Germline V gives CDR1 ENHRY, CDR2 SYGVKD. The CDR3 region has the DNA TGTGCCATCAGTGAGGCCCCGGGGGCGTGGAAGACCCAGTACTTC. Translated: CAISEAPGAWKTQYF.

This clonotype came up many times. The V call is TRBV2, the J call TRBJ1-1; 7 bases line up with TRBD1. This CDR3 is 14 amino acids long. The germline gives CDR1 SNHLY, CDR2 FYNNEI. V was clipped by 7 bases and J by 4 bases; unmatched bases: 9. CDR3 in DNA: TGTGCCAGCATGACCGGGACAGTCGTCACTGAAGCTTTCTTT. Amino acids: CASMTGTVVTEAFF.

This clonotype has a count of ten or more. The V call is TRBV27, the J call TRBJ2-2, with D hard to call. Germline V gene data show CDR1 as MNHEY and CDR2 as SMNVEV (reference sequence). CDR3 length: 14 residues. Trimming took off 7 bases at V and 3 bases at J, with 12 bases between the two ends. As DNA, the CDR3 is TGTGCCAGCACCGAAACTGGATACACCGGGGAGCTGTTTTTT. This encodes CASTETGYTGELFF.

This clonotype has ten or more counts. The rearrangement uses TRBV27 and TRBJ1-5; TRBD1 matches at 8 bases. The ends lost 5 bases at V and 3 bases at J; junction bases unmatched: 9. CDR1 is MNHEY and CDR2 is SMNVEV in the germline V gene (reference sequence). CDR3 length: 16 residues. The CDR3: CASSPIGQGPNQPQHF. The DNA for the CDR3 is TGTGCCAGCAGTCCCATCGGACAGGGCCCCAATCAGCCCCAGCATTTT.

This clonotype was seen ten or more times. This rearrangement joins TRBV2 to TRBJ2-7, with TRBD2 matching over 7 bases. The ends lost 1 base at V and 7 bases at J; junction bases unmatched: 4. Germline CDR1 and CDR2: SNHLY and FYNNEI. This CDR3 spans 13 amino acids. The CDR3 here is CASSEVGGEEQYF. Written as DNA, the CDR3 is TGTGCCAGCAGTGAAGTGGGGGGGGAGGAGCAGTACTTC.

The table lists this clonotype with many counts. The chain links TRBV15 to TRBJ2-2, with unresolved D. Trimming stripped 6 bases from V and 7 bases from J, with 9 bases between. CDR1 and CDR2 from the germline V gene are LNHNV and YYDKDF (reference sequence). The CDR3 spans 12 residues. Here the CDR3 reads CATRGFGGELFF. The CDR3 DNA reads TGTGCCACCAGGGGGTTTGGCGGGGAGCTGTTTTTT. The variable domain in full, completed from reference TRBV15 and TRBJ2-2, reads DAMVIQNPRYQVTQFGKPVTLSCSQTLNHNVMYWYQQKSSQAPKLLFHYYDKDFNNEADTPDNFQSRRPNTSFCFLDIRSPGLGDTAMYLCATRGFGGELFFGEGSRLTVL.

The chain is built from TRBV27 and TRBJ2-5; D is perhaps TRBD1 (6 bases). Trimming removed 4 bases at V and 9 bases at J, with 12 bases between. CDR3 length: 12 residues. CDR1 is MNHEY, CDR2 SMNVEV, per germline (reference sequence). The CDR3 DNA is TGTGCCAGCAGTTATACAGGGCGGGCCCAGTACTTC. Its translation: CASSYTGRAQYF.

This clonotype occurred many times. The chain links TRBV29-1 to TRBJ2-7, with D maybe TRBD2 (6 bases). The CDR3 contains 15 residues. CDR1 and CDR2 from the germline V gene are SQVTM and ANQGSEA. V lost 3 bases, J lost 6 bases, and 21 bases lay in between. The CDR3 DNA sequence: TGCAGCGTTGAGGGACCGGGACTTCTCACCCCCGAGCAGTACTTC. It codes for CSVEGPGLLTPEQYF.

This chain joins TRBV6-2 or TRBV6-3 and TRBJ2-7, with 7 bases lining up with TRBD1. This CDR3 region has 13 residues. V was pared by 7 bases and J by 1 base, with 4 bases of the junction left unmatched. Per the germline V gene, CDR1 is MNHEY and CDR2 is SVGEGT. The CDR3 sequence: CASNTGDSYEQYF. CDR3 in DNA: TGTGCCAGCAACACAGGGGATTCCTACGAGCAGTACTTC.

The sample holds many counts of this clonotype. The rearrangement uses TRBV12-3 or TRBV12-4 and TRBJ2-7; D unresolved. This CDR3 spans 14 amino acids. The V end lost 2 bases, the J end lost 6 bases, and 14 bases lay between the germline ends. The DNA of the CDR3 is TGTGCCAGCAGTTTATTGCCGGCTAGTTCCGAGCAGTACTTC. Its protein is CASSLLPASSEQYF.

This clonotype was recorded once. CDR3 in DNA: TGTGCCAGCAGTTCAGGGGCTGGCTATTACGGCTACACCTTC. Amino acids: CASSSGAGYYGYTF. The chain couples TRBV6-5 to TRBJ1-2, with D tentatively TRBD1 (6 bases). CDR1 is MNHEY, CDR2 SVGAGI, per germline. There are 14 residues in the CDR3. Between the trimmed V and J ends, which lost 4 bases and 8 bases, there was a span of 17 bases.

This clonotype was picked up many times. This chain uses TRBV4-1 with TRBJ1-1; D not certain. There are 16 residues in the CDR3. V was cut by 4 bases and J by 0 bases, with 15 bases left in between. CDR1 is MGHRA and CDR2 is YSYEKL in the germline V gene. The CDR3: CASSLPSGIMNTEAFF. In DNA form, the CDR3 reads TGCGCCAGCAGCCTCCCATCGGGGATCATGAACACTGAAGCTTTCTTT.

V is TRBV6-2 or TRBV6-3 and J is TRBJ2-5; no definite D call. The CDR3 loop spans 13 amino acids. V was pared by 6 bases and J by 5 bases, with 13 bases between. In germline, CDR1 is MNHEY, CDR2 SVGEGT. CDR3 nucleotide sequence: TGTGCCAGCAGACCAACGGTTTTTGAGACCCAGTACTTC. It encodes CASRPTVFETQYF.

This clonotype came up many times. This chain joins TRBV7-2 and TRBJ2-7; 11 positions agree with TRBD1. CDR1 and CDR2 from the germline V gene are SGHTA and FQGNSA. Unmatched junction bases numbered 13, after V lost 5 bases and J lost 10 bases. This CDR3 region has 15 residues. CDR3 residues: CASSQSTGTGGSQYF. The DNA for the CDR3 is TGTGCCAGCAGCCAATCTACCGGGACAGGGGGTAGTCAGTACTTC.

In this sample, this clonotype turned up many times. The chain combines TRBV29-1 with TRBJ1-1; D not resolved. Per germline, CDR1 SQVTM and CDR2 ANQGSEA. V dropped 4 bases and J dropped 8 bases, with 14 bases sitting between them. CDR3 length equals 12 residues. CDR3 residues: CSVVPGLGEAFF. The DNA of the CDR3 is TGCAGCGTTGTCCCCGGACTGGGAGAAGCTTTCTTT. Based on the CDR3 plus reference TRBV29-1 and TRBJ1-1, the full variable domain is SAVISQKPSRDICQRGTSLTIQCQVDSQVTMMFWYRQQPGQSLTLIATANQGSEATYESGFVIDKFPISRPNLTFSTLTVSNMSPEDSSIYLCSVVPGLGEAFFGQGTRLTVV.

At least ten counts were recorded for this clonotype. The rearrangement links TRBV7-2 to TRBJ2-7; D is ambiguous. The length of the CDR3 is 12 residues. Germline CDR1 reads SGHTA; CDR2 reads FQGNSA. V was trimmed by 5 bases and J by 6 bases, leaving 11 bases between them. CDR3: CASSTRPGEQYF. CDR3 coding DNA: TGTGCCAGCAGCACCCGACCGGGCGAGCAGTACTTC.

This clonotype was picked up many times. V gene TRBV6-2 or TRBV6-3 combines with J gene TRBJ2-2, with D uncertain. Trimming shortened V by 5 bases and J by 1 base, and 11 bases separated the two germline ends. The CDR3 sequence is 15 residues long. CDR1 MNHEY and CDR2 SVGEGT come from the germline V gene. CDR3 protein: CASSPLTRNTGELFF. The CDR3 DNA is TGTGCCAGCAGTCCTCTTACAAGGAACACCGGGGAGCTGTTTTTT.

This clonotype was recorded many times. V usage is TRBV27 and J usage is TRBJ1-2; D unresolved. Germline lookup yields CDR1 MNHEY and CDR2 SMNVEV (reference sequence). This CDR3 region has 13 residues. The V end lost 5 bases, the J end lost 1 base, and 8 bases lay between the germline ends. CDR3 in amino acids: CASSLSLNYGYTF. CDR3 DNA: TGTGCCAGCAGTCTTTCCCTTAACTATGGCTACACCTTC.

This sequence joins TRBV7-3 and TRBJ2-5; no clear D. The CDR3 covers 12 residues. Trimming left V 4 bases short and J 10 bases short, with 13 bases between. Germline CDR1 is SGHTA and CDR2 is FQGTGA. The CDR3 loop is CASSSPGLDQYF. The CDR3 DNA is TGTGCCAGCAGCTCCCCTGGCCTCGACCAGTACTTC.

This clonotype was seen ten or more times. This sequence joins TRBV28 and TRBJ2-7; D remains unclear. Trimming stripped 3 bases from V and 1 base from J, with 10 bases between. The CDR3 has 14 residues. The germline V gene has CDR1 MDHEN and CDR2 SYDVKM. CDR3 nucleotides: TGTGCCAGCAGTTTGAAGTTCGGGTCCTACGAGCAGTACTTC. The encoded protein is CASSLKFGSYEQYF.

This clonotype was seen at least ten times. The gene calls are TRBV29-1 and TRBJ1-2; D unclear. V was shortened by 2 bases and J by 7 bases, with 20 bases between the two germline ends. Germline V gives CDR1 SQVTM, CDR2 ANQGSEA. This CDR3 contains 15 residues. The CDR3 reads CSVERPIPKDGGYTF. The CDR3 nucleotides read TGCAGCGTTGAACGCCCGATCCCTAAGGACGGTGGCTACACCTTC.

This clonotype was counted many times. The chain uses TRBV7-2 and TRBJ2-5, with D possibly TRBD2 on 6 matching bases. The length of the CDR3 is 14 residues. V lost 1 base and J 4 bases, leaving 10 bases between the germline ends. Germline CDR1 reads SGHTA; CDR2 reads FQGNSA. The chain's CDR3 is CASSLGQAGETQYF. CDR3 nucleotides: TGTGCCAGCAGCTTAGGACAAGCGGGAGAGACCCAGTACTTC. The full variable domain, completed using reference TRBV7-2 and TRBJ2-5, is GAGVSQSPSNKVTEKGKDVELRCDPISGHTALYWYRQSLGQGLEFLIYFQGNSAPDKSGLPSDRFSAERTGGSVSTLTIQRTQQEDSAVYLCASSLGQAGETQYFGPGTRLLVL.